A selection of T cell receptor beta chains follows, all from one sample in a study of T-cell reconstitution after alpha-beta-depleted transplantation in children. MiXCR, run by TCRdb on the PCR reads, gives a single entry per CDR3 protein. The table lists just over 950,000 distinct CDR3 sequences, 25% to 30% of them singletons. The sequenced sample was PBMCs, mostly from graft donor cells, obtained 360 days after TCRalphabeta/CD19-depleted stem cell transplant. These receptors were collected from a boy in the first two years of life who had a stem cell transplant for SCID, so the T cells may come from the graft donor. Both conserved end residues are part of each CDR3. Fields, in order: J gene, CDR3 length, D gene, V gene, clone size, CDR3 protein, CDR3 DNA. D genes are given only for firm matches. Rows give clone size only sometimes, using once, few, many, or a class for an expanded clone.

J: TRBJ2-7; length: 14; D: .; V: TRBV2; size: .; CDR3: CASRATGDAYEQYF; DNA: TGTGCCAGCAGGGCAACAGGTGACGCCTACGAGCAGTACTTC
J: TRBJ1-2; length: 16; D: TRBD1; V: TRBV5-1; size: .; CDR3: CASSGDSQPSNYGYTF; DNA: TGCGCCAGCAGCGGGGACAGTCAGCCTTCTAACTATGGCTACACCTTC
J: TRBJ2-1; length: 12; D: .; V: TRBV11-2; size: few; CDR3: CASFPGYNEQFF; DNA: TGTGCCAGTTTCCCGGGATACAATGAGCAGTTCTTC
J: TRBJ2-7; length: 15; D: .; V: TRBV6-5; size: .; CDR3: CASSYSIIKAYEQYF; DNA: TGTGCCAGCAGTTACTCGATTATAAAAGCCTACGAGCAGTACTTC
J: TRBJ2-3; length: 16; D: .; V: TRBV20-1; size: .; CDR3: CSARDGLPQSTDTQYF; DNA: TGCAGTGCTAGAGATGGACTACCACAATCCACAGATACGCAGTATTTT
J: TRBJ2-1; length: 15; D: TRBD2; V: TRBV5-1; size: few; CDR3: CASSTTSGVYNEQFF; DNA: TGCGCCAGCAGCACCACTAGCGGGGTCTACAATGAGCAGTTCTTC
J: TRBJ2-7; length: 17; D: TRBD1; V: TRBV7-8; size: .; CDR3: CASSLGGTGQIPHEQYF; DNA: TGTGCCAGCAGCTTAGGGGGGACAGGGCAAATCCCCCACGAGCAGTACTTC
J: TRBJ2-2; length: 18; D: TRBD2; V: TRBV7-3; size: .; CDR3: CASSSGLAGASNTGELFF; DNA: TGTGCCAGCAGCTCGGGACTAGCGGGGGCCTCGAACACCGGGGAGCTGTTTTTT
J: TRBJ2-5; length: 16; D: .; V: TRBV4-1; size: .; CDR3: CASSQGATGPQETQYF; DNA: TGCGCCAGCAGCCAAGGGGCAACTGGGCCCCAAGAGACCCAGTACTTC
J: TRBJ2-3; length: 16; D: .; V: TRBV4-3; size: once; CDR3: CASSQDGGAWGDTQYF; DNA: TGCGCCAGCAGCCAAGACGGCGGCGCCTGGGGAGATACGCAGTATTTT
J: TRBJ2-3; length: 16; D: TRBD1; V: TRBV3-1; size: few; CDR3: CASSQDVTGAADTQYF; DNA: TGTGCCAGCAGCCAGGATGTGACAGGGGCGGCAGATACGCAGTATTTT
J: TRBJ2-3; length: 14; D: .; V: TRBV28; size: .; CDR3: CASKFGRVTDTQYF; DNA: TGTGCCAGCAAATTCGGACGGGTCACAGATACGCAGTATTTT